A selection of T cell receptor beta chains follows, all from one sample in a study of T cell responses to AZD1222 COVID-19 vaccine. Clones were sequenced by immunoSEQ multiplex PCR, and TCRdb holds only the in-frame ones, with some missing. Of some 100,000 clones listed, 88% are singletons. The source material was peripheral blood, sampled 28 days after the second AZD1222 dose. Every receptor here comes from an adult who received the AZD1222 COVID-19 vaccine. Each CDR3 is given with its conserved first and last residue. Each record gives: CDR3 length, clone size, D gene, J gene, V gene, CDR3 protein, CDR3 DNA. A D gene is named only where the DNA matches it firmly. A row's size may be missing; if present it is once, few, many or a size class.

len: 15
abundance: .
d_gene: TRBD2
j_gene: TRBJ2-7
v_gene: TRBV15
CDR3aa: CATSRSSGREEEQYF
CDR3nt: TGTGCCACCAGCAGAAGTAGCGGGAGGGAGGAAGAGCAGTACTTC

len: 14
abundance: .
d_gene: .
j_gene: TRBJ1-5
v_gene: TRBV20-1
CDR3aa: CSASRGGNDQPQHF
CDR3nt: TGCAGTGCTAGTCGGGGGGGGAATGACCAGCCCCAGCATTTT

len: 11
abundance: .
d_gene: .
j_gene: TRBJ2-5
v_gene: TRBV18
CDR3aa: CASSPGETQYF
CDR3nt: TGTGCCAGCTCACCAGGAGAGACCCAGTACTTC

len: 14
abundance: .
d_gene: TRBD1
j_gene: TRBJ1-4
v_gene: TRBV2
CDR3aa: CASSPDRGNEKLFF
CDR3nt: TGTGCCAGCAGTCCGGACAGGGGTAATGAAAAACTGTTTTTT

len: 16
abundance: once
d_gene: .
j_gene: TRBJ1-3
v_gene: TRBV7-9
CDR3aa: CASSLASPRAGNTIYF
CDR3nt: TGTGCCAGCAGCTTGGCCAGTCCGAGGGCTGGAAACACCATATATTTT

len: 15
abundance: few
d_gene: TRBD1
j_gene: TRBJ1-2
v_gene: TRBV5-1
CDR3aa: CASSPPGQGNYGYTF
CDR3nt: TGCGCCAGCAGCCCACCCGGACAGGGAAACTATGGCTACACCTTC

len: 13
abundance: .
d_gene: TRBD1
j_gene: TRBJ1-3
v_gene: TRBV19
CDR3aa: CASGQGSGNTIYF
CDR3nt: TGTGCCAGTGGACAGGGCTCTGGAAACACCATATATTTT

len: 15
abundance: .
d_gene: TRBD2
j_gene: TRBJ2-1
v_gene: TRBV4-2
CDR3aa: CASSLFPGGSDEQFF
CDR3nt: TGTGCCAGCAGCCTTTTCCCGGGGGGTAGCGATGAGCAGTTCTTC

len: 17
abundance: .
d_gene: TRBD1
j_gene: TRBJ1-3
v_gene: TRBV6-6
CDR3aa: CASSHRDRGYPGNTIYF
CDR3nt: TGTGCCAGCAGTCACCGGGACAGGGGGTATCCTGGAAACACCATATATTTT

len: 14
abundance: .
d_gene: .
j_gene: TRBJ1-4
v_gene: TRBV7-9
CDR3aa: CASSDRRPGEKLFF
CDR3nt: TGTGCCAGCAGCGACCGGAGGCCCGGTGAAAAACTGTTTTTT

len: 17
abundance: once
d_gene: .
j_gene: TRBJ1-3
v_gene: TRBV13
CDR3aa: CASRQLGTGSTGNTIYF
CDR3nt: TGTGCCAGCAGGCAATTGGGCACAGGGTCGACTGGAAACACCATATATTTT

len: 15
abundance: few
d_gene: .
j_gene: TRBJ2-1
v_gene: TRBV14
CDR3aa: CASSPTGLGYNEQFF
CDR3nt: TGTGCCAGCAGCCCCACGGGGTTGGGGTACAATGAGCAGTTCTTC

len: 12
abundance: .
d_gene: .
j_gene: TRBJ1-6
v_gene: TRBV5-4
CDR3aa: CASSLDVSPLHF
CDR3nt: TGTGCCAGCAGCTTGGACGTCTCACCCCTCCACTTT

len: 14
abundance: .
d_gene: TRBD1
j_gene: TRBJ1-1
v_gene: TRBV25-1
CDR3aa: CASTWDSQNTEAFF
CDR3nt: TGTGCCAGCACCTGGGACAGCCAGAACACTGAAGCTTTCTTT

len: 13
abundance: .
d_gene: .
j_gene: TRBJ2-7
v_gene: TRBV29-1
CDR3aa: CSVEITGAGEQYF
CDR3nt: TGCAGCGTCGAAATAACAGGGGCGGGGGAGCAGTACTTC

len: 19
abundance: .
d_gene: TRBD2
j_gene: TRBJ2-5
v_gene: TRBV3-1/TRBV3-2
CDR3aa: CASSQGGAGGPSFKRPTYF
CDR3nt: TGTGCCAGCAGCCAAGGTGGCGCGGGGGGGCCGAGCTTCAAGAGACCCACCTACTTC

len: 15
abundance: few
d_gene: TRBD1
j_gene: TRBJ2-7
v_gene: TRBV5-6
CDR3aa: CASSLAGTGAYEQYF
CDR3nt: TGTGCCAGCAGCTTGGCCGGGACAGGGGCTTACGAGCAGTACTTC

len: 13
abundance: .
d_gene: TRBD1
j_gene: TRBJ1-2
v_gene: TRBV27
CDR3aa: CASSFSGGDGYTF
CDR3nt: TGTGCCAGCAGCTTCTCAGGGGGCGATGGCTACACCTTC

len: 14
abundance: .
d_gene: .
j_gene: TRBJ2-7
v_gene: TRBV10-3
CDR3aa: CAISFDGTAHEQYF
CDR3nt: TGTGCCATCAGTTTTGACGGGACGGCCCACGAGCAGTACTTC

len: 15
abundance: .
d_gene: .
j_gene: TRBJ1-3
v_gene: TRBV25-1
CDR3aa: CASSESGIKGNTIYF
CDR3nt: TGTGCCAGCAGTGAATCAGGAATCAAAGGAAACACCATATATTTT

len: 17
abundance: .
d_gene: .
j_gene: TRBJ1-4
v_gene: TRBV19
CDR3aa: CASSIGGQTGTNEKLFF
CDR3nt: TGTGCCAGTAGTATTGGCGGACAGACCGGAACTAATGAAAAACTGTTTTTT

len: 17
abundance: .
d_gene: TRBD1
j_gene: TRBJ2-2
v_gene: TRBV7-2
CDR3aa: CASSLAFGQANTGELFF
CDR3nt: TGTGCCAGCAGCTTAGCATTTGGACAGGCAAACACCGGGGAGCTGTTTTTT

len: 16
abundance: .
d_gene: TRBD1
j_gene: TRBJ2-5
v_gene: TRBV5-4
CDR3aa: CASSLGPGGRGETQYF
CDR3nt: TGTGCCAGCAGCTTGGGGCCAGGGGGCAGGGGGGAGACCCAGTACTTC

len: 13
abundance: .
d_gene: .
j_gene: TRBJ1-1
v_gene: TRBV7-3
CDR3aa: CASSLSRDTEAFF
CDR3nt: TGTGCCAGCAGCTTATCCCGCGACACTGAAGCTTTCTTT

len: 13
abundance: once
d_gene: .
j_gene: TRBJ2-3
v_gene: TRBV12-3/TRBV12-4
CDR3aa: CASKGGNTDTQYF
CDR3nt: TGTGCCAGCAAAGGGGGGAACACAGATACGCAGTATTTT

len: 15
abundance: .
d_gene: TRBD2
j_gene: TRBJ2-1
v_gene: TRBV7-8
CDR3aa: CASSWGAGEYNEQFF
CDR3nt: TGTGCCAGCAGCTGGGGAGCGGGGGAGTACAATGAGCAGTTCTTC

len: 12
abundance: .
d_gene: .
j_gene: TRBJ1-2
v_gene: TRBV29-1
CDR3aa: CSVEDLAWGYTF
CDR3nt: TGCAGCGTTGAAGATCTGGCTTGGGGCTACACCTTC

len: 17
abundance: .
d_gene: TRBD1
j_gene: TRBJ2-3
v_gene: TRBV5-6
CDR3aa: CASSLVVRTGLTDTQYF
CDR3nt: TGTGCCAGCAGCTTGGTGGTTCGGACAGGGTTAACAGATACGCAGTATTTT

len: 17
abundance: .
d_gene: TRBD1
j_gene: TRBJ1-5
v_gene: TRBV29-1
CDR3aa: CSVERKPGTGDNQPQHF
CDR3nt: TGCAGCGTTGAAAGGAAGCCCGGGACAGGGGACAATCAGCCCCAGCATTTT

len: 15
abundance: .
d_gene: TRBD2
j_gene: TRBJ2-1
v_gene: TRBV7-9
CDR3aa: CASISRAGGPNEQFF
CDR3nt: TGTGCCAGCATCAGTCGGGCGGGAGGACCCAATGAGCAGTTCTTC

len: 16
abundance: .
d_gene: TRBD1
j_gene: TRBJ1-3
v_gene: TRBV19
CDR3aa: CASSTFGTASGNTIYF
CDR3nt: TGTGCCAGTAGCACCTTCGGGACAGCCTCTGGAAACACCATATATTTT

len: 17
abundance: few
d_gene: TRBD1
j_gene: TRBJ1-1
v_gene: TRBV27
CDR3aa: CASRAGTGVPVNTEAFF
CDR3nt: TGTGCCAGCAGGGCCGGGACAGGGGTTCCCGTGAACACTGAAGCTTTCTTT

len: 15
abundance: .
d_gene: .
j_gene: TRBJ2-3
v_gene: TRBV5-5
CDR3aa: CASSRAGTSTDTQYF
CDR3nt: TGTGCCAGCAGCCGGGCCGGGACAAGCACAGATACGCAGTATTTT

len: 14
abundance: .
d_gene: TRBD1
j_gene: TRBJ1-1
v_gene: TRBV6-1
CDR3aa: CASSEGSGQTEAFF
CDR3nt: TGTGCCAGCAGTGAGGGTTCGGGACAGACTGAAGCTTTCTTT

len: 19
abundance: .
d_gene: TRBD1
j_gene: TRBJ2-2
v_gene: TRBV15
CDR3aa: CATSRDVQGASLAAGELFF
CDR3nt: TGTGCCACCAGCAGAGATGTCCAGGGGGCGTCCCTCGCCGCCGGGGAGCTGTTTTTT

len: 15
abundance: .
d_gene: .
j_gene: TRBJ2-5
v_gene: TRBV5-1
CDR3aa: CASSLAAGGEQTQYF
CDR3nt: TGCGCCAGCAGCTTGGCCGCAGGGGGGGAACAGACCCAGTACTTC

len: 20
abundance: .
d_gene: .
j_gene: TRBJ2-2
v_gene: TRBV6-6
CDR3aa: CASSQSRLGSWSSATGELFF
CDR3nt: TGTGCCAGCAGTCAAAGCAGATTGGGGTCTTGGAGCTCGGCCACCGGGGAGCTGTTTTTT

len: 15
abundance: .
d_gene: .
j_gene: TRBJ1-2
v_gene: TRBV7-9
CDR3aa: CATSEGQATNYGYTF
CDR3nt: TGTGCCACCTCAGAGGGTCAAGCGACTAACTATGGCTACACCTTC

len: 13
abundance: once
d_gene: .
j_gene: TRBJ1-4
v_gene: TRBV5-4
CDR3aa: CASRRSGNEKLFF
CDR3nt: TGTGCCAGCAGGCGGTCCGGCAATGAAAAACTGTTTTTT

len: 17
abundance: once
d_gene: .
j_gene: TRBJ2-2
v_gene: TRBV14
CDR3aa: CASSQSFRTHNTGELFF
CDR3nt: TGTGCCAGCAGCCAATCGTTCCGGACTCATAACACCGGGGAGCTGTTTTTT

len: 14
abundance: .
d_gene: .
j_gene: TRBJ2-1
v_gene: TRBV11-3
CDR3aa: CASSLRGSYNEQFF
CDR3nt: TGTGCCAGCAGTTTAAGGGGGAGTTACAATGAGCAGTTCTTC

len: 11
abundance: few
d_gene: .
j_gene: TRBJ2-7
v_gene: TRBV6-1
CDR3aa: CASSEGYEQYF
CDR3nt: TGTGCCAGCAGTGAGGGATACGAGCAGTACTTC

len: 18
abundance: .
d_gene: TRBD2
j_gene: TRBJ2-3
v_gene: TRBV4-3
CDR3aa: CASSQDGIAGPSTDTQYF
CDR3nt: TGCGCCAGCAGCCAAGATGGTATAGCGGGCCCTAGCACAGATACGCAGTATTTT

len: 13
abundance: .
d_gene: .
j_gene: TRBJ1-1
v_gene: TRBV6-6
CDR3aa: CASRVKGNTEAFF
CDR3nt: TGTGCCAGCAGAGTCAAGGGGAACACTGAAGCTTTCTTT

len: 20
abundance: .
d_gene: TRBD2
j_gene: TRBJ2-3
v_gene: TRBV5-4
CDR3aa: CASSLVCPFPSGTCTDTQYF
CDR3nt: TGTGCCAGCAGCTTGGTTTGCCCCTTCCCTAGCGGTACCTGCACAGATACGCAGTATTTT

len: 16
abundance: .
d_gene: .
j_gene: TRBJ1-5
v_gene: TRBV18
CDR3aa: CASSPGGAQSNQPQHF
CDR3nt: TGTGCCAGCTCACCAGGGGGGGCTCAGAGCAATCAGCCCCAGCATTTT

len: 13
abundance: .
d_gene: .
j_gene: TRBJ1-5
v_gene: TRBV6-5
CDR3aa: CASGDGSNQPQHF
CDR3nt: TGTGCCAGCGGGGACGGGAGCAATCAGCCCCAGCATTTT

len: 18
abundance: .
d_gene: TRBD2
j_gene: TRBJ2-1
v_gene: TRBV7-2
CDR3aa: CASSLYPLGLAANNEQFF
CDR3nt: TGTGCCAGCAGCTTATATCCCCTGGGGCTAGCGGCCAACAATGAGCAGTTCTTC

len: 13
abundance: .
d_gene: .
j_gene: TRBJ2-7
v_gene: TRBV6-2/TRBV6-3
CDR3aa: CASIPAGFHEQYF
CDR3nt: TGTGCCAGCATCCCGGCGGGGTTCCACGAGCAGTACTTC

len: 16
abundance: once
d_gene: .
j_gene: TRBJ1-1
v_gene: TRBV9
CDR3aa: CASSPGRGIRDTEAFF
CDR3nt: TGTGCCAGCAGCCCGGGGCGGGGGATTCGGGACACTGAAGCTTTCTTT

len: 12
abundance: .
d_gene: .
j_gene: TRBJ2-7
v_gene: TRBV30
CDR3aa: CAWSPTGNEQYF
CDR3nt: TGTGCCTGGAGCCCTACAGGGAATGAGCAGTACTTC

len: 12
abundance: .
d_gene: .
j_gene: TRBJ1-1
v_gene: TRBV6-5
CDR3aa: CASSWRGNEAFF
CDR3nt: TGTGCCAGCAGTTGGAGGGGTAATGAAGCTTTCTTT

len: 15
abundance: .
d_gene: TRBD1
j_gene: TRBJ1-6
v_gene: TRBV5-1
CDR3aa: CASAWGDRDNSPLHF
CDR3nt: TGCGCCAGCGCCTGGGGGGACAGGGACAATTCACCCCTCCACTTT

len: 15
abundance: .
d_gene: TRBD1
j_gene: TRBJ1-5
v_gene: TRBV2
CDR3aa: CASTLLGGSNQPQHF
CDR3nt: TGTGCCAGCACCTTGTTAGGGGGCAGCAATCAGCCCCAGCATTTT